This is a list of T cell receptor beta chains from one sample in a study of cytomegalovirus exposure and HLA in healthy donors. TCRdb's table, derived via immunoSEQ multiplex PCR, lists solely in-frame clones and lacks some. This sample's clone table lists fewer than 95,000 clones. Input material: PBMCs. The receptor set was obtained from a woman aged 35 to 49 in good health and CMV-seropositive. Each CDR3 is given with its conserved first and last residue.

len	j_gene	v_gene	CDR3aa
19	TRBJ1-2	TRBV4-1	CASSQAPFWTEVANYGYTF
16	TRBJ2-1	TRBV10-1	CASSLGLAGSYNEQFF
15	TRBJ2-5	TRBV6-6	CASSSLQGAVGTQYF
11	TRBJ2-7	TRBV6-6	CASSQDNEQYF
16	TRBJ1-6	TRBV27	CASSLSGDLYNSPLHF
15	TRBJ2-1	TRBV2	CASSENGGAYNEQFF
14	TRBJ1-6	TRBV30	CAWSSGIGDSPLHF
14	TRBJ2-5	TRBV5-1	CASSLDSARETQYF
16	TRBJ2-5	TRBV6-1	CASSAPGTGFRVAQYF
13	TRBJ2-7	TRBV11-1	CASSLEGARGQYF
13	TRBJ2-5	TRBV6-1	CASSWTTQETQYF
15	TRBJ2-5	TRBV9	CASSVGQFGGETQYF
13	TRBJ1-3	TRBV11-3	CASSLRSGNTIYF
14	TRBJ2-7	TRBV5-4	CASSLAGLGNEQYF
17	TRBJ1-1	TRBV2	CASGSGADSSTLTEAFF
14	TRBJ2-2	TRBV11-1	CASRLADNTGELFF
13	TRBJ1-1	TRBV6-6	CASSRQGITEAFF
15	TRBJ2-7	TRBV7-3	CASSLNQGLTYEQYF
17	TRBJ2-2	TRBV10-3	CATGTSGRSFNTGELFF
18	TRBJ2-3	TRBV5-1	CASSYGLAGEKWEDTQYF
15	TRBJ2-7	TRBV7-9	CASRKIAGGSPEQYF
16	TRBJ2-1	TRBV4-1	CASSLATKSSYNEQFF
16	TRBJ2-5	TRBV9	CASSVAGQGARETQYF
15	TRBJ1-4	TRBV19	CASRNAGTGVEKLFF
15	TRBJ1-1	TRBV5-1	CASSWGTVQNTEAFF
16	TRBJ2-1	TRBV7-3	CASSLLVRTSTNEQFF
13	TRBJ2-2	TRBV29-1	CSVNRGGTGELFF
13	TRBJ1-2	TRBV19	CASSIRQGDGYTF
17	TRBJ2-3	TRBV7-2	CASSLNYAGLASDTQYF
15	TRBJ2-6	TRBV9	CASSSTESGANVLTF